The T cell receptor beta chain under discussion was sequenced for a study of monozygotic twins with inflammatory bowel disease. General observations from the study: Especially with disease activity, IBD patients had fewer clonotypes in common with others than healthy twins did.

Comments on this clonotype: Its antigen is as yet unknown.

After re-calling the 5' RACE reads, TCRdb lists one entry per CDR3 protein, DNA absent. This sample's clone table lists some 150,000 distinct CDR3 sequences. This clonotype was sampled from a human donor with ulcerative colitis or Crohn's disease, or a healthy co-twin of an affected twin (not recorded which). Material: blood.

CDR3 protein: CSVDGQGYEQYF. This sequence joins TRBV29-1 and TRBJ2-7; TCRdb reports TRBD1, a call that lacks DNA to check it against. The CDR3 spans 12 residues. The germline V gene has CDR1 SQVTM and CDR2 ANQGSEA.